A selection of T cell receptor beta chains follows, all from one sample in a study of blood T cell repertoires in COVID-19. Libraries were prepared by immunoSEQ multiplex PCR; TCRdb keeps only in-frame clonotypes and omits some of them. The sample yields about 330,000 clones, 88% seen once. The sample consisted of peripheral blood. The source of these receptors is a woman between 50 and 59 years old with active or convalescent COVID-19. Each CDR3 is given without its conserved first and last residue. D genes are given only for firm matches.

d_gene	v_gene	j_gene	len	CDR3aa
NA	TRBV5-1	TRBJ1-1	12	ASSHRTLNTEAF
NA	TRBV7-3	TRBJ2-1	15	ASSRSVNPKLDNEQF
NA	TRBV19	TRBJ1-1	12	ASSKAGLVTEAF
NA	TRBV28	TRBJ2-2	13	ASSLLGGNTGELF
TRBD1	TRBV7-2	TRBJ1-2	11	ASSQNRGYGYT
TRBD1	TRBV7-2	TRBJ1-2	13	ASSLRTGSENGYT
NA	TRBV10-3	TRBJ1-5	12	AISPGGSNQPQH
TRBD2	TRBV6-4	TRBJ2-1	13	ASSLTSGDYNEQF
TRBD2	TRBV15	TRBJ2-1	12	ATSRGTSGSAPF
TRBD2	TRBV6-4	TRBJ2-3	11	ASSERGGDTQY
TRBD1	TRBV7-2	TRBJ1-5	13	ASSFSGQETQPQH
TRBD1	TRBV6-5	TRBJ1-1	12	ASSYTLGQGEAF
NA	TRBV3-1/TRBV3-2	TRBJ1-1	13	ASSQGGSMNTEAF